The T cell receptor (beta chain) under discussion was sequenced for a study of T cells in Graves' hyperthyroidism and ophthalmopathy (dated by TCRdb to between 2018 and 2020). About the study as a whole: Peripheral blood was collected at initial diagnosis, before any treatment. A discovery cohort of roughly 100 patients, roughly 45 with Graves' ophthalmopathy and roughly 59 with stable Graves' hyperthyroidism, was used to find distinguishing TCR V-J signatures. Prospective prediction of ophthalmopathy was tested in an independent validation cohort consisting of 18 hyperthyroidism patients and 15 or so patients who later progressed to ophthalmopathy. The 100 discovery patients were randomly split 7:3 into training and test sets. In addition, the study compared T-cell repertoires in thyroid tissue and in blood from roughly six Graves' hyperthyroidism patients. After blood sampling, hyperthyroidism patients were treated with methimazole at a starting dose of 30 mg daily, and ophthalmopathy patients were treated with high-dose intravenous methylprednisolone. According to the paper, TCR Vbeta CDR3 sequencing was carried out on 120 to 150 peripheral blood samples, which came from 40 to 45 ophthalmopathy, under 85 hyperthyroidism and roughly 17 progressor patients.

The TCR beta CDR3 regions were amplified from the RNA transcripts. For the first round of RT-PCR on the TCR CDR3, the HTBI primer set was used together with the Qiagen OneStep RT-PCR kit. Libraries were constructed in a second round of multiplex PCR, after which size selection and purification were carried out. Libraries were sequenced paired-end with 100 bp reads on an Illumina HiSeq2000. Per the source publication's procedure: SOAPnuke was used to process the raw data, throwing out any read that contained adapters or uncalled bases, had a mean Phred below 15, or lacked an exact constant-primer or identifier match. High-quality paired reads were merged using COPE v1.2.5, and each unique nucleotide sequence was defined as a clonotype. MiTCR v1.1 was used to align clonotypes to the IMGT TRBV, TRBD and TRBJ reference segments. Analysis was restricted to V-J combinations with a frequency above 0.0001, which covered roughly 99% of repertoires. The TCS score was defined as F50 (clonal expansion) divided by E x V (chaos), with BLOSUM62-based TCRdist calculated between CDR3 peptides within each V-J. Welch's t-statistics and random forest reduced 500 to 550 V-J features to about 13, which were used in a naive Bayes classifier (R e1071). The Morisita-Horn index was used to measure how similar the thyroid and blood repertoires were. TCRdb cleaned the public reads at Q25 with fastp, built clones with MiXCR and kept in-frame beta chains. A single entry per CDR3 protein holds the most common genes and DNA from its merged rows. None of the V and J calls come from the authors' own analysis; TCRdb made them. The sample includes 700,000 to 950,000 distinct CDR3 sequences, with roughly 32% observed a single time. Of the sample, 30% to 40% is held by the ten largest clones.

Stable Graves' hyperthyroidism was defined as the absence of progression to ophthalmopathy over 18 months of follow-up. Hyperthyroidism patients were newly diagnosed, with disease duration under 2 months, and aged 18 to 65 years. Patients with uncontrolled infections, other autoimmune diseases, pregnancy or lactation were excluded. Diagnoses were based on clinical symptoms, serum thyroxine and TRAb, thyroid ultrasound and orbital computed tomography. PBMCs were separated from 10 ml of fresh peripheral blood using Ficoll-Paque density gradient centrifugation. Total RNA was extracted with Trizol reagent, and quality was checked on an Agilent 2100 Bioanalyzer. What the authors observed across the whole study: A model built on a 13 V-J signature distinguished ophthalmopathy from stable hyperthyroidism, reaching 85% to 90% sensitivity and around 82% specificity in cross-validation and 80%/75% in testing. During validation, the model predicted progression to ophthalmopathy a median of around six months ahead of onset, with approximately 71% sensitivity and around 73% specificity. Most expanded thyroid clonotypes (frequency above 0.001) were also detected in blood, a finding suggesting that blood repertoires may reflect thyroid immune responses. Sample size was not statistically predetermined, and blinding of investigators to group allocation was not performed.

CDR1 SNHLY and CDR2 FYNNEI were looked up in the germline V gene. A distance of 7 bases separates the germline ends of V and J, which lose 7 bases and 0 bases respectively. The CDR3 holds 12 amino acids from the cysteine to the phenylalanine. The entry retains the CDR3 DNA only, 36 bases that are in frame from base 1. In this sample, this clonotype turned up many times. Its cognate antigen has yet to be identified. Per-base qualities were not stored, and no clone one base away is much larger. This TCR derives from a woman in her 40s with Graves' hyperthyroidism. The chain is made from TRBV2 and TRBJ2-7; too little of a D gene remains to name it. Sequencing was done on a sample of blood. The DNA sequence follows: TGTGCCAGCATTAGGGACTCCTACGAGCAGTACTTC. It translates as CASIRDSYEQYF.